This TCR beta chain appears in the sequencing data of a study of shared clonotypes between healthy human individuals. Repertoires were generated with immunoSEQ multiplex PCR, while TCRdb's copy carries only in-frame clones and drops some. The sample consists of under 150,000 clones, around 66% of them appearing once. There are 19 residues in the CDR3. The germline gives CDR1 SNHLY, CDR2 FYNNEI. The trim removed 2 bases at V and 7 bases at J, leaving 15 bases unmatched. This chain links TRBV2 with TRBJ2-1, with TRBD2 identical over 12 bases. This TCR was recovered from a woman in her twenties or thirties in good health. Sequencing input: memory CD8+ T cells sorted from blood. Documented subset: CD45RO+ cells pooled with CCR7-negative TemRA cells. In nucleotides, the CDR3 is TGTGCCAGCAGTGAACCCGCTAGCGGGAGGGCCTTTTCGGGGAATGAGCAGTTCTTC. This encodes CASSEPASGRAFSGNEQFF. Variable domain in full (rest from reference TRBV2 and TRBJ2-1): EPEVTQTPSHQVTQMGQEVILRCVPISNHLYFYWYRQILGQKVEFLVSFYNNEISEKSEIFDDQFSVERPDGSNFTLKIRSTKLEDSAMYFCASSEPASGRAFSGNEQFFGPGTRLTVL.